The text below deals with one T cell receptor beta chain. V was shortened by 1 base and J by 0 bases, with 6 bases between the two germline ends. In germline, CDR1 is LNHDA, CDR2 SQIVND (reference sequence). This CDR3 region has 15 residues. These data originate in a study of blood T cell repertoires in COVID-19. Study-wide context: In each case, the material was cDNA or gDNA derived from T cells, B-cell-depleted T cells, or PBMCs.

Methods used by the authors: Amplified reference gene primers provided the basis for estimating nucleated cell counts. TCRdb keeps only in-frame clones here, not all; method: immunoSEQ multiplex PCR. V and J calls plus clone size are reproduced from that table; the DNA served to infer D and trimming. The sample consists of around 500,000 clones, approximately 85% of them appearing once. V and J are TRBV19 and TRBJ1-4, with D possibly TRBD1 on 6 matching bases. The sequenced sample was peripheral blood. The sequence was obtained from a human donor in a cohort sampled during active COVID-19. The DNA of the CDR3 is TGTGCCAGTAGTATAGGACAGGCAACTAATGAAAAACTGTTTTTT. It codes for CASSIGQATNEKLFF. Full variable domain (missing parts from reference TRBV19 and TRBJ1-4): DGGITQSPKYLFRKEGQNVTLSCEQNLNHDAMYWYRQDPGQGLRLIYYSQIVNDFQKGDIAEGYSVSREKKESFPLTVTSAQKNPTAFYLCASSIGQATNEKLFFGSGTQLSVL.